This paragraph covers one T cell receptor (beta chain) sequence. Template switching by 5'RACE with UMIs generated the TCR beta cDNA. TCRdb reanalyzed the 5' RACE reads and collapses them to one entry per CDR3 protein, without DNA. The table counts around 550,000 distinct CDR3 sequences; approximately 3.6% lies in the top ten. This sample stems from a study of T cells expressing NK-cell markers. Specimen: blood T cells: a sorted CD56 or NKG2C T cell subset, CD4+ or CD8+ T cells, or bulk PBMC T cells (not recorded which). The TCR sequence derives from a man younger than 35 in good health.

CDR3 region: CATSSRGTVNTEAFF. The V call is TRBV15, the J call TRBJ1-1; TCRdb proposes TRBD1, but this gene call is untestable without DNA. Germline-derived CDR1 and CDR2 are LNHNV and YYDKDF (reference sequence). The CDR3 is 15 amino acids.